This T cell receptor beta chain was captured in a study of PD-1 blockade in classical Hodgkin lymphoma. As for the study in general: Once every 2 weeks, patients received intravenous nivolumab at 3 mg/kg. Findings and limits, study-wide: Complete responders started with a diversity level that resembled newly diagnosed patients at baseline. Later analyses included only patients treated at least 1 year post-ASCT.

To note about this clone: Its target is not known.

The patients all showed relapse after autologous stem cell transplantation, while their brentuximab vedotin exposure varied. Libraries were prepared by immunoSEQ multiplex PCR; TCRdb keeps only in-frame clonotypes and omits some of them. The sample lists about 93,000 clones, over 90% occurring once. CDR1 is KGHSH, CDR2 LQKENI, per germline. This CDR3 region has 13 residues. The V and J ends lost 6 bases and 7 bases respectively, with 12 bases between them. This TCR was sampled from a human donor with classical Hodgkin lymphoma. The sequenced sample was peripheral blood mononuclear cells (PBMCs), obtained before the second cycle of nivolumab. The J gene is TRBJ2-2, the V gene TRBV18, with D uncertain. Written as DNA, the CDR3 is TGTGCCAGCTCTCCGTTAGCAGGCGGGGAGCTGTTTTTT. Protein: CASSPLAGGELFF.